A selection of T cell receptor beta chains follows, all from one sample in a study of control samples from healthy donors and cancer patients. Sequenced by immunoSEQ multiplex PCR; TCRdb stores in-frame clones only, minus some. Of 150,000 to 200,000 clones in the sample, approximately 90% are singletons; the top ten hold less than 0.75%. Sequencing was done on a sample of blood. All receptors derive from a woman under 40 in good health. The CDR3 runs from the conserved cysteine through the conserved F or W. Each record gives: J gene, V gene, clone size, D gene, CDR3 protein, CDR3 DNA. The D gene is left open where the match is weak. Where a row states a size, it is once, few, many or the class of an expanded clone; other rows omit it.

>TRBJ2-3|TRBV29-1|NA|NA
CSVEGAAPLLTDTQYF
TGCAGCGTTGAAGGTGCAGCTCCCCTACTCACAGATACGCAGTATTTT
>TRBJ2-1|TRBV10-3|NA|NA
CAISEGGSYNEQFF
TGTGCCATCAGTGAAGGTGGCTCCTACAATGAGCAGTTCTTC
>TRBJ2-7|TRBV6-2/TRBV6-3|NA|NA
CASSYTWWQGGSYEQYF
TGTGCCAGCAGTTATACATGGTGGCAGGGAGGCTCCTACGAGCAGTACTTC
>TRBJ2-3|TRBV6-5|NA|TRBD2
CASSFGRGRGDTQYF
TGTGCCAGCAGTTTCGGGAGGGGCAGGGGAGATACGCAGTATTTT
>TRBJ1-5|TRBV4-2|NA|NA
CASSQAVNQPQHF
TGTGCCAGCAGCCAAGCGGTAAATCAGCCCCAGCATTTT
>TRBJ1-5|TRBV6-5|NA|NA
CASNPGNQPQHF
TGTGCCAGCAACCCAGGCAATCAGCCCCAGCATTTT
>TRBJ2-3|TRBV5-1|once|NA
CASSPGDSRGDTQYF
TGCGCCAGCAGCCCAGGGGACTCCCGGGGGGATACGCAGTATTTT
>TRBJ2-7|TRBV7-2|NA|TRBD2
CASSLEGSGAYEQYF
TGTGCCAGCAGCTTAGAGGGTAGCGGGGCCTACGAGCAGTACTTC
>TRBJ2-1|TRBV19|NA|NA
CASSIIGQFDEQFF
TGTGCCAGTAGTATAATAGGGCAGTTCGATGAGCAGTTCTTC
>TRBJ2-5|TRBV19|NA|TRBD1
CASKPTGRQETQYF
TGTGCCAGTAAGCCGACAGGGCGCCAAGAGACCCAGTACTTC
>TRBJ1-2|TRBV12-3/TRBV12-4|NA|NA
CASSQGLYGYTF
TGTGCCAGCTCTCAAGGGCTCTATGGCTACACCTTC
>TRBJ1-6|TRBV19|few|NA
CASSIQQDSPLHF
TGTGCCAGTAGTATCCAACAAGATTCACCCCTCCACTTT
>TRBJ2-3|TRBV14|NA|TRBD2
CASSHPPTSGSTDTQYF
TGTGCCAGCAGCCACCCCCCGACTAGCGGTAGCACAGATACGCAGTATTTT
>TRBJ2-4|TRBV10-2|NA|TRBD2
CASSEGLATLPQYF
TGCGCCAGCAGTGAGGGACTAGCGACCCTCCCTCAGTACTTC
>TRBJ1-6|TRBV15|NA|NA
CATSRDSRPNSPLHF
TGTGCCACCAGCAGAGATAGCAGGCCAAATTCACCCCTCCACTTT
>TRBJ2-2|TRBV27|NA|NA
CASSLFGGLNTGELFF
TGTGCCAGCAGTTTATTCGGGGGGCTTAACACCGGGGAGCTGTTTTTT
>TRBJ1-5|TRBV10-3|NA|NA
CAIYGSNQPQHF
TGTGCCATCTATGGAAGCAATCAGCCCCAGCATTTT
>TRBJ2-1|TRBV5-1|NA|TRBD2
CASSLSAILAGVHYNEQFF
TGCGCCAGCAGCTTGTCCGCCATTCTGGCGGGAGTACACTACAATGAGCAGTTCTTC
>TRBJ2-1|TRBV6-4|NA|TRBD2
CASSYRSGSIDEQFF
TGTGCCAGCAGTTACCGGAGCGGGAGTATCGATGAGCAGTTCTTC
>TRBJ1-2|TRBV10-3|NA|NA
CAISEGPMGGYTF
TGTGCCATCAGTGAGGGGCCTATGGGCGGCTACACCTTC
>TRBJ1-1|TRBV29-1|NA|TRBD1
CSVEEGQGGTEAFF
TGCAGCGTTGAAGAGGGACAGGGCGGCACTGAAGCTTTCTTT
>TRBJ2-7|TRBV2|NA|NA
CASSEEGGLLYEQYF
TGTGCCAGCAGTGAAGAAGGAGGACTTCTTTACGAGCAGTACTTC
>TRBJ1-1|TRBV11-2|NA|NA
CASSFAGATEAFF
TGTGCCAGCAGCTTTGCAGGGGCCACTGAAGCTTTCTTT
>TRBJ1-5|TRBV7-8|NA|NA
CASSPTSTGWPQHF
TGTGCCAGCAGTCCTACCTCGACGGGATGGCCCCAGCATTTT
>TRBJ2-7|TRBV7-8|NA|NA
CASSSRTKLYEQYF
TGTGCCAGCAGCTCCCGGACTAAACTCTACGAGCAGTACTTC
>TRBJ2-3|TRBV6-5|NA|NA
CASSYWGASSTDTQYF
TGTGCCAGCAGTTACTGGGGGGCTTCTAGCACAGATACGCAGTATTTT
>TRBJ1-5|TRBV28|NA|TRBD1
CASSSTGQPQHF
TGTGCCAGCAGTTCGACAGGGCAGCCCCAGCATTTT
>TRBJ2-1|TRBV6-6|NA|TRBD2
CASSRSVSGRSSVGRNNEQFF
TGTGCCAGCAGCCGCTCCGTTAGCGGGAGATCTAGCGTAGGCAGGAACAATGAGCAGTTCTTC
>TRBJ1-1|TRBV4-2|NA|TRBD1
CASSQGQGTEAFF
TGTGCCAGCAGCCAGGGACAGGGCACTGAAGCTTTCTTT
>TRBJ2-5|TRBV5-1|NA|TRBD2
CASSTVTGLPTSGKETQYF
TGCGCCAGCAGCACCGTGACAGGGCTCCCGACTAGCGGGAAAGAGACCCAGTACTTC
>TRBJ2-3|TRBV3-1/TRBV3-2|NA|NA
CASSTDSTDTQYF
TGTGCCAGCAGCACAGACAGCACAGATACGCAGTATTTT
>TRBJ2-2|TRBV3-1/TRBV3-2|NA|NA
CASSQDRPEHRGAVF
TGTGCCAGCAGCCAAGACCGACCAGAACACCGGGGAGCTGTTTTT
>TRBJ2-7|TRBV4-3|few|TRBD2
CASSRRLAFPYEQYF
TGCGCCAGCAGCCGAAGACTAGCTTTTCCCTACGAGCAGTACTTC
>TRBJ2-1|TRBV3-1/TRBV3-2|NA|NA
CASSQIWAEGELAPYNEQFF
TGTGCCAGCAGCCAAATTTGGGCGGAGGGGGAACTAGCGCCCTACAATGAGCAGTTCTTC
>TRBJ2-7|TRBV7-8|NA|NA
CASSLAGPYEQYF
TGTGCCAGCAGCTTAGCCGGGCCCTACGAGCAGTACTTC
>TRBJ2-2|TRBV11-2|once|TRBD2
CASSLGGSTGELFF
TGTGCCAGCAGCCTGGGAGGGAGCACCGGGGAGCTGTTTTTT
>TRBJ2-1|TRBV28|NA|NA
CASSLLGDNDYNEQFF
TGTGCCAGCAGTTTATTGGGGGACAACGACTACAATGAGCAGTTCTTC
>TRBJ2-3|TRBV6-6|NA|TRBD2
CASSLPTSGSTDTQYF
TGTGCCAGCAGTCTCCCGACTAGCGGGAGTACAGATACGCAGTATTTT